This TCR beta chain was identified during a study of T cell responses to AZD1222 COVID-19 vaccine. Findings of the study overall: Every sample of the repertoires postdated the peak T cell response.

Remarks on this clone: The antigen is undetermined.

This CDR3 region has 14 residues. Germline V gene sequence: CDR1 KGHSH, CDR2 LQKENI. Between the trimmed V and J ends, which lost 3 bases and 7 bases, there was a span of 15 bases. Here immunoSEQ multiplex PCR was the method, and the copy in TCRdb shows in-frame clones only, minus some. The table includes 150,000 or so clones, about 95% detected once. The source of this sequence is an adult in good health. The chain uses TRBV18 and TRBJ1-2; D not certain. The starting material was peripheral blood, obtained on day 0 of AZD1222 vaccination. The DNA for the CDR3 is TGTGCCAGCTCACCTTCAGCCGGTCCCGGTGGCTACACCTTC. This translates into CASSPSAGPGGYTF.